These 29 T cell receptor beta chains originate from one sample sequenced in a study of blood T cell repertoires in COVID-19. Here immunoSEQ multiplex PCR was the method, and the copy in TCRdb shows in-frame clones only, minus some. Of 60,000 to 65,000 clones listed, 80% to 85% are singletons. Sequenced material: peripheral blood. The receptors originated from a man between 60 and 75 years old with COVID-19, enrolled during active disease.

This clone was counted a few times. The chain is built from TRBV18 and TRBJ1-1; no firm D call. The length of the CDR3 is 17 residues. Germline assignment: CDR1 KGHSH and CDR2 LQKENI. V gave up 2 bases and J gave up 6 bases, with 22 bases separating them. The CDR3 nucleotides are TGTGCCAGCTCACCATTCGCTGGCTTACCTAGCGGCTCTGAAGCTTTCTTT. Its translation: CASSPFAGLPSGSEAFF.

V gene TRBV6-5 combines with J gene TRBJ1-5; D is undetermined. CDR1 and CDR2 (germline): MNHEY, SVGAGI. The CDR3 extends over 14 amino acids. V shed 2 bases and J shed 8 bases, with 13 bases lying between them. This CDR3 is CASSYRGSWEPQHF. CDR3 in DNA: TGTGCCAGCAGTTACCGGGGTTCATGGGAGCCCCAGCATTTT.

The J gene is TRBJ1-1, the V gene TRBV12-3 or TRBV12-4; no clear D. The V end lost 2 bases, the J end lost 1 base, and 5 bases lay between the germline ends. The CDR3 contains 13 residues. The CDR3 region is CASSLFSNTEAFF. The CDR3 DNA sequence: TGTGCCAGCAGTTTATTCTCGAACACTGAAGCTTTCTTT.

The gene calls are TRBV9 and TRBJ2-7, with TRBD1 identical over 7 bases. The germline gives CDR1 SGDLS, CDR2 YYNGEE. Germline trimming cut 3 bases from V and 3 bases from J; bases unmatched to any gene: 12. The CDR3 runs 16 residues. The CDR3: CASSGASGTAIYEQYF. The CDR3 coding sequence is TGTGCCAGCAGCGGGGCCTCCGGGACAGCAATCTACGAGCAGTACTTC.

The genes are TRBV28 and TRBJ1-2; tentative D call: TRBD1 (5 bases). The CDR3 contains 12 residues. Germline V CDR1 and CDR2: MDHEN, SYDVKM. V lost 7 bases, J lost 4 bases, and 10 bases lay in between. CDR3 bases: TGTGCCAGCAATATCCAGGGCTATGGCTACACCTTC. Its protein product is CASNIQGYGYTF.

The chain joins TRBV11-2 to TRBJ1-2; D remains ambiguous. Deletions cut 5 bases from V and 2 bases from J, with 15 bases between. The CDR3 is 15 residues long. CDR1 is SGHAT, CDR2 FQNNGV, per germline. The CDR3 is CASSPSEGVNYGYTF. The CDR3 region has the DNA TGTGCCAGCAGCCCCTCGGAGGGAGTAAACTATGGCTACACCTTC. The full variable domain, completed using reference TRBV11-2 and TRBJ1-2, is EAGVAQSPRYKIIEKRQSVAFWCNPISGHATLYWYQQILGQGPKLLIQFQNNGVVDDSQLPKDRFSAERLKGVDSTLKIQPAKLEDSAVYLCASSPSEGVNYGYTFGSGTRLTVV.

This chain uses TRBV19 with TRBJ2-2; weak D call: TRBD1 (6 bases). V lost 5 bases and J lost 2, with 21 bases in between. Germline lookup yields CDR1 LNHDA and CDR2 SQIVND (reference sequence). This CDR3 has 18 amino acids. The CDR3 sequence is CASSDLRAGTTNTGELFF. CDR3 coding DNA: TGTGCCAGTAGTGACTTACGAGCCGGGACAACTAACACCGGGGAGCTGTTTTTT.

This clone appeared once. V is TRBV18 and J is TRBJ2-4, with D perhaps TRBD2 (6 bases). Germline CDR1 reads KGHSH; CDR2 reads LQKENI. This CDR3 is 12 amino acids long. The germline V and J ends were trimmed by 3 bases and 8 bases, with 8 bases remaining between them. Here the CDR3 reads CASSPGGDIQYF. In DNA form, the CDR3 reads TGTGCCAGCTCACCGGGCGGGGACATTCAGTACTTC.

This clone was counted once. The chain is built from TRBV19 and TRBJ1-6; unclear D gene. Germline V CDR1 and CDR2: LNHDA, SQIVND (reference sequence). Trimming took 3 bases from V and 0 from J, leaving 6 bases between them. This CDR3 comprises 15 residues. The CDR3 nucleotides are TGTGCCAGTAGTATCGGTGGCTCCTATAATTCACCCCTCCACTTT. Translation gives CASSIGGSYNSPLHF.

This clone was seen more than once but under ten times. The chain carries TRBV27 and TRBJ2-7; 11 positions match TRBD2. Germline loops: CDR1 MNHEY, CDR2 SMNVEV (reference sequence). V trimming: 3 bases; J trimming: 4 bases; junction bases outside the gene matches: 5. There are 15 residues in the CDR3. As DNA, the CDR3 is TGTGCCAGCAGTTTCATGACTAGCGGGATATACGAGCAGTACTTC. Its translation is CASSFMTSGIYEQYF.

The rearrangement uses TRBV6-6 and TRBJ1-1, with 9 bases lining up with TRBD1. Trimming cost V 7 bases and J 3 bases; bases outside gene matches: 6. This CDR3 has 14 residues. The germline V gene has CDR1 MNHNY and CDR2 SVGAGI (reference sequence). The CDR3 DNA is TGTGCCAGCATGGACAGGGGTTTGGACACTGAAGCTTTCTTT. Translated, it gives CASMDRGLDTEAFF.

The CDR3 DNA reads as TGTGCCAGCCGCTCCAGAAACTACGAGCAGTACTTC. Protein sequence: CASRSRNYEQYF. The V call is TRBV6-5, the J call TRBJ2-7; D gene ambiguous. CDR3 length: 12 residues. Trimming pared 8 bases from V and 3 bases from J, leaving 11 bases between. CDR1 is MNHEY and CDR2 is SVGAGI in the germline V gene.

On this clone: Distinct nucleotide sequences in the sample also encode this CDR3. The chain uses TRBV18 and TRBJ2-7; a weak D match, TRBD2 (6 bases). CDR1 and CDR2 (germline): KGHSH, LQKENI. The CDR3 has 14 amino acids. Between the trimmed V and J ends, which lost 0 bases and 3 bases, there was a span of 9 bases. CDR3 sequence: CASSPPSGSYEQYF. The CDR3, as DNA: TGTGCCAGCTCACCACCGTCCGGGAGCTACGAGCAGTACTTC.

The rearrangement links TRBV23-1 to TRBJ1-6; the match to TRBD1 covers 12 bases. TRBV23-1 is treated as an ORF (open reading frame) with a function not yet certain. V was pared by 4 bases and J by 7 bases, with 11 bases of the junction left unmatched. The CDR3 is made up of 18 amino acids. CDR3 loop: CASSLQPGTGGGNSPLHF. CDR3 coding DNA: TGCGCCAGCAGTCTTCAACCCGGGACAGGGGGCGGAAATTCACCCCTCCACTTT.

The chain employs TRBV5-1 and TRBJ1-3; the D gene is possibly TRBD1 (5 bases). Looked up from germline, CDR1 is SGHRS and CDR2 is YFSETQ. The CDR3 runs to 15 residues. Trimming pared 3 bases from V and 0 bases from J, leaving 10 bases between. The CDR3 spells CASSSGGNSGNTIYF. The CDR3 DNA sequence: TGCGCCAGCAGCTCTGGGGGGAACTCTGGAAACACCATATATTTT.

This rearrangement joins TRBV7-9 to TRBJ2-7, with TRBD2 as a possible D gene (6 bases). The CDR3 totals 16 residues. The germline V and J ends were trimmed by 6 bases and 1 base, with 19 bases remaining between them. Germline V gene sequence: CDR1 SEHNR, CDR2 FQNEAQ (reference sequence). CDR3 DNA sequence: TGTGCCAGCAGTTCTACACCGGGACTGTATTCCTACGAGCAGTACTTC. Encoded protein: CASSSTPGLYSYEQYF.

The chain uses TRBV12-2 and TRBJ1-4. TRBV12-2 is annotated as a pseudogene. The CDR3 totals 16 residues. The CDR3 is CASRMGRGSTNEKLFF. The CDR3 nucleotides are TGTGCAAGTCGGATGGGGAGGGGTTCAACTAATGAAAAACTGTTTTTT.

The V and J genes are TRBV7-3 and TRBJ1-1, with TRBD1 matching over 9 bases. The V segment lost 5 bases and the J segment 1 base; nucleotides outside the gene matches: 8. The CDR3 is 16 residues long. Germline CDR1 and CDR2: SGHTA and FQGTGA. CDR3 amino acids: CASSMGYRGRNTEAFF. Written as DNA, the CDR3 is TGTGCCAGCAGCATGGGGTACAGGGGGCGGAACACTGAAGCTTTCTTT. Full variable domain (outside the CDR3, taken from reference TRBV7-3 and TRBJ1-1): GAGVSQTPSNKVTEKGKYVELRCDPISGHTALYWYRQSLGQGPEFLIYFQGTGAADDSGLPNDRFFAVRPEGSVSTLKIQRTERGDSAVYLCASSMGYRGRNTEAFFGQGTRLTVV.

The rearrangement links TRBV28 to TRBJ1-4, with TRBD1 matching 9 bases. Trimming cost V 5 bases and J 3 bases; bases outside gene matches: 10. The germline CDR1 and CDR2 sequences are MDHEN and SYDVKM. The CDR3 is 17 amino acids. CDR3 nucleotide sequence: TGTGCCAGCAGTCCCCCGGGACAGGGTACAGCTAATGAAAAACTGTTTTTT. Its protein product is CASSPPGQGTANEKLFF.

This clone has just one count. The rearrangement uses TRBV19 and TRBJ1-3; TRBD1 matches at 10 bases. The CDR3 spans 14 residues. V dropped 8 bases and J dropped 2; count of bases not matched to a gene: 3. CDR1 is LNHDA and CDR2 is SQIVND in the germline V gene (reference sequence). This CDR3 reads CASFGQGAGNTIYF. CDR3 DNA: TGTGCCAGTTTCGGACAGGGGGCTGGAAACACCATATATTTT.

The chain is built from TRBV2 and TRBJ1-6, with TRBD1 identical over 9 bases. The trim removed 2 bases at V and 10 bases at J, leaving 3 bases unmatched. Germline assignment: CDR1 SNHLY and CDR2 FYNNEI. The CDR3 runs 14 residues. This CDR3 is CASSEWDRDSPLHF. CDR3 in DNA: TGTGCCAGCAGTGAATGGGACAGGGACTCACCCCTCCACTTT.

The chain uses TRBV7-9 and TRBJ1-4; no definite D call. Germline assignment: CDR1 SEHNR and CDR2 FQNEAQ (reference sequence). The CDR3 has 17 amino acids. The V end was cut by 1 base, the J end by 0 bases, with 12 bases between. The CDR3 loop is CASSLGWTGTTNEKLFF. CDR3 bases: TGTGCCAGCAGCTTAGGGTGGACGGGAACAACTAATGAAAAACTGTTTTTT.

This clone was seen only once. CDR3 sequence reads: CASSQVQFLGTGELFF. The CDR3 DNA sequence: TGTGCCAGCAGCCAAGTCCAATTCCTAGGAACCGGGGAGCTGTTTTTT. The gene calls are TRBV14 and TRBJ2-2; no firm D call. With 1 base removed from V and 5 bases from J, the gap between germline ends came to 14 bases. Germline V gene data show CDR1 as SGHDN and CDR2 as FVKESK. The CDR3 covers 16 residues.

This clone has just one count. V gene TRBV5-1 combines with J gene TRBJ2-2; 9 nucleotides line up with TRBD1. Germline-derived CDR1 and CDR2 are SGHRS and YFSETQ. There are 19 residues in the CDR3. V was clipped by 0 bases and J by 3 bases; unmatched bases: 12. This CDR3 reads CASSLASGTRDRDTGELFF. The CDR3 nucleotides read TGCGCCAGCAGCTTGGCCTCTGGAACCCGGGACAGGGACACCGGGGAGCTGTTTTTT.

The V call is TRBV5-1, the J call TRBJ2-3, with TRBD2 matching 10 bases. In germline, CDR1 is SGHRS, CDR2 YFSETQ. V was clipped by 0 bases and J by 8 bases; unmatched bases: 3. CDR3 size: 14 residues. CDR3 nucleotides: TGCGCCAGCAGCTTGGGGACTAGCGGACGTACGCAGTATTTT. This codes for CASSLGTSGRTQYF. Full variable domain (outside the CDR3, taken from reference TRBV5-1 and TRBJ2-3): KAGVTQTPRYLIKTRGQQVTLSCSPISGHRSVSWYQQTPGQGLQFLFEYFSETQRNKGNFPGRFSGRQFSNSRSEMNVSTLELGDSALYLCASSLGTSGRTQYFGPGTRLTVL.

This clone was counted only a few times. This rearrangement joins TRBV11-2 to TRBJ1-3, with TRBD1 identical over 9 bases. V lost 4 bases to trimming and J lost 4 bases; unmatched junction nucleotides: 2. This CDR3 contains 14 residues. The germline CDR1 and CDR2 sequences are SGHAT and FQNNGV. CDR3 nucleotide sequence: TGTGCCAGCAGCTACAGGGGGCCAGGAAACACCATATATTTT. This codes for CASSYRGPGNTIYF.

The chain links TRBV2 to TRBJ2-1, with 9 positions matching TRBD2. The CDR3 contains 14 residues. Germline V gene sequence: CDR1 SNHLY, CDR2 FYNNEI. The V and J ends lost 7 bases and 7 bases, in that order; junction bases with no gene match: 8. The CDR3 here is CASIGGLAGNEQFF. The CDR3 coding sequence is TGTGCCAGCATCGGAGGGCTAGCGGGAAATGAGCAGTTCTTC.

The V and J genes are TRBV30 and TRBJ1-2, with D perhaps TRBD1 (6 bases). Germline V lookup: CDR1 GTSNPN, CDR2 SVGIG (reference sequence). This CDR3 contains 16 residues. V lost 3 bases to trimming and J lost 2 bases, with 19 bases between them. CDR3 amino acids: CAWRGTNRVANYGYTF. The CDR3, as DNA: TGTGCCTGGAGAGGCACCAACAGGGTCGCGAACTATGGCTACACCTTC.

This clone was observed once. The rearrangement uses TRBV6-5 and TRBJ1-4, with 8 bases identical to TRBD1. The trim removed 7 bases at V and 8 bases at J, leaving 6 bases unmatched. Germline-derived CDR1 and CDR2 are MNHEY and SVGAGI. The CDR3 has 13 amino acids. This CDR3 reads CASKGQGDEKLFF. The CDR3 region has the DNA TGTGCCAGCAAAGGACAGGGCGACGAAAAACTGTTTTTT.